One sample yielded the 16 T cell receptor beta chains listed below, sequenced in a study of blood T cell repertoires in COVID-19. Sequencing was performed with immunoSEQ multiplex PCR; in TCRdb, only in-frame clones are kept and a portion is missing. The data hold a few hundred thousand clones, with 80% to 90% observed a single time. Material for sequencing was peripheral blood. These receptors were obtained from an elderly woman with acute or convalescent COVID-19.

The chain has TRBV18 and TRBJ1-5; 10 nucleotides align to TRBD1. After removal of 8 bases from V and 5 bases from J, the junction contained 9 bases not matched to a gene. Germline V gene sequence: CDR1 KGHSH, CDR2 LQKENI. The CDR3 runs 15 residues. In DNA form, the CDR3 reads TGTGCCAGCGCAAGGGACAGGGGCGAAGATCAGCCCCAGCATTTT. Protein product: CASARDRGEDQPQHF.

The rearrangement joins TRBV7-3 to TRBJ2-5, with 9 bases matching TRBD1. Per the germline V gene, CDR1 is SGHTA and CDR2 is FQGTGA. J lost 5 bases, V lost 3 bases, and 1 base had no gene match. This CDR3 is 13 amino acids long. The CDR3 bases are TGTGCCAGCAGCTTCACAGGGGGCGAGACCCAGTACTTC. Protein sequence: CASSFTGGETQYF.

The rearrangement links TRBV18 to TRBJ2-5, with TRBD2 identical over 9 bases. V shed 3 bases and J 1 base; nucleotides not matched to a gene: 3. There are 15 residues in the CDR3. The germline V gene encodes CDR1 KGHSH and CDR2 LQKENI. The DNA of the CDR3 is TGTGCCAGCTCACCGCGGGGGGGCCCCCAAGAGACCCAGTACTTC. This encodes CASSPRGGPQETQYF.

This chain connects TRBV2 to TRBJ1-5; 10 positions agree with TRBD1. Germline CDR1 and CDR2: SNHLY and FYNNEI. The V gene end was trimmed by 6 bases and the J gene end by 0 bases; junction bases not matched to a gene: 11. The CDR3 extends over 18 amino acids. CDR3: CASSGTGGQGYSNQPQHF. The DNA for the CDR3 is TGTGCCAGCAGCGGGACGGGGGGACAGGGGTATAGCAATCAGCCCCAGCATTTT.

The chain joins TRBV30 to TRBJ2-7, with D perhaps TRBD1 (6 bases). V was shortened by 3 bases and J by 2 bases, with 14 bases between the two germline ends. The CDR3 consists of 14 residues. CDR1 GTSNPN and CDR2 SVGIG come from the germline V gene (reference sequence). The CDR3 loop is CAWRGGQLTYEQYF. The CDR3 nucleotides read TGTGCCTGGAGAGGCGGACAGTTAACCTACGAGCAGTACTTC.

This clone was seen once. The genes are TRBV7-2 and TRBJ2-3; TRBD2 matches at 9 bases. The CDR3 spans 16 residues. The junction had 5 bases not matched to a gene; V was cut back by 3 bases and J by 1 base. Germline CDR1 SGHTA, CDR2 FQGNSA. For the CDR3, the DNA is TGTGCCAGCAGCTTTAGCGGGAGACGGGGCACAGATACGCAGTATTTT. Residues: CASSFSGRRGTDTQYF.

J is TRBJ2-3 and V is TRBV5-1; 12 positions match TRBD2. Trimming removed 3 bases from V and 2 bases from J; junction bases left unmatched: 7. The CDR3 is made up of 17 amino acids. Germline V CDR1 and CDR2: SGHRS, YFSETQ. Written as DNA, the CDR3 is TGCGCCAGCAGCTCTCCGACTAGCGGGGGACTCACAGATACGCAGTATTTT. It translates to CASSSPTSGGLTDTQYF.

This sequence joins TRBV30 and TRBJ2-5; D is uncertain. The CDR3 is 15 amino acids. Germline loops: CDR1 GTSNPN, CDR2 SVGIG (reference sequence). V was shortened by 0 bases and J by 5 bases, with 16 bases between the two germline ends. This CDR3 reads CAWSVPMYGEETQYF. CDR3 nucleotide sequence: TGTGCCTGGAGTGTACCTATGTACGGTGAGGAGACCCAGTACTTC.

V and J are TRBV11-2 and TRBJ2-7; 12 bases are shared with TRBD1. Germline trimming cut 5 bases from V and 7 bases from J; bases unmatched to any gene: 12. Germline V CDR1 and CDR2: SGHAT, FQNNGV. The CDR3 has 16 residues. The CDR3 DNA follows: TGTGCCAGCAGCAGGAATCCGGGACAGGGGGCACGGGAGCAGTACTTC. Its protein is CASSRNPGQGAREQYF.

The count of this clone is one. The chain joins TRBV2 to TRBJ1-3, with 9 nucleotides matching TRBD1. There are 15 residues in the CDR3. Germline values: CDR1 SNHLY, CDR2 FYNNEI. The ends lost 5 bases at V and 2 bases at J; junction bases unmatched: 4. CDR3 protein: CASSLTGGAGNTIYF. The CDR3, as DNA: TGTGCCAGCAGTTTAACAGGGGGCGCTGGAAACACCATATATTTT.

The chain recombines TRBV18 with TRBJ1-1; D possibly corresponds to TRBD1 (5 bases). V gave up 3 bases and J gave up 1 base, with 9 bases separating them. Germline values: CDR1 KGHSH, CDR2 LQKENI. CDR3 length: 14 residues. Here the CDR3 DNA reads TGTGCCAGCTCACCCTCGACAGCGAACACTGAAGCTTTCTTT. Translation: CASSPSTANTEAFF.

CDR3 sequence: CASGLVGLAGLSSYNEQFF. CDR3 coding DNA: TGTGCTAGTGGTTTGGTAGGACTAGCGGGCTTGAGCTCCTACAATGAGCAGTTCTTC. The chain links TRBV12-5 to TRBJ2-1, with 11 bases fitting TRBD2. Unmatched junction bases numbered 7, after V lost 0 bases and J lost 0 bases. The CDR3 extends over 19 amino acids. CDR1 and CDR2 from the germline V gene are LGHNT and FRNRAP.

The chain uses TRBV6-6 and TRBJ1-1; D perhaps matches TRBD1 (5 bases). Looked up from germline, CDR1 is MNHNY and CDR2 is SVGAGI (reference sequence). Trimming stripped 6 bases from V and 4 bases from J, with 18 bases between. This CDR3 is 15 amino acids long. The CDR3 DNA sequence: TGTGCCAGCAGAACCCCCGGGCAGGGAGGCACTGAAGCTTTCTTT. Protein product: CASRTPGQGGTEAFF.

This rearrangement joins TRBV6-2 or TRBV6-3 to TRBJ2-2; a possible D gene is TRBD1 (6 bases). Trimming shortened V by 2 bases and J by 6 bases, and 13 bases separated the two germline ends. There are 15 residues in the CDR3. Germline-derived CDR1 and CDR2 are MNHEY and SVGEGT. Here the CDR3 DNA reads TGTGCCAGCAGTTACCACCTGGACAGTGCCGGGGAGCTGTTTTTT. As protein: CASSYHLDSAGELFF.

The chain couples TRBV5-1 to TRBJ2-3; 11 bases map to TRBD2. The CDR3 spans 14 residues. The germline gives CDR1 SGHRS, CDR2 YFSETQ. The V and J ends lost 4 bases and 5 bases, in that order; junction bases with no gene match: 3. CDR3 amino acids: CASSPGLAVDTQYF. CDR3 DNA: TGCGCCAGCAGCCCGGGACTAGCGGTAGATACGCAGTATTTT.

V gene TRBV12-3 or TRBV12-4 combines with J gene TRBJ1-5, with TRBD1 as a possible D gene (5 bases). The ends were cut back, 3 bases at V and 8 bases at J, with 8 bases in the middle. This CDR3 comprises 12 residues. CDR3 region: CASSFETEPQHF. DNA for the CDR3: TGTGCCAGCAGTTTTGAGACAGAGCCCCAGCATTTT.